Described below is a single T cell receptor beta chain sequence and its context. No antigen is known for it. The PCR had 60 Vbeta and 13 Jbeta primers. Assay used: immunoSEQ multiplex PCR; TCRdb lists only in-frame clones, some missing. The sample holds about 160,000 clones, 73% seen once. These data originate in a study of cytomegalovirus exposure and HLA in healthy donors. Overall study findings and caveats: In a later analysis, TCR association rates varied by HLA locus: DRB1 most, HLA-C fewest. Associated with HLA alleles at 0.05 false discovery rate in a later analysis were over 15,000 TCR beta sequences.

The ends lost 5 bases at V and 5 bases at J; junction bases unmatched: 8. Germline CDR1 reads SGHVS; CDR2 reads FQNEAQ. CDR3 length: 14 amino acids. The chain recombines TRBV7-8 with TRBJ1-1, with 7 bases fitting TRBD1. Sequenced material: PBMCs. This TCR derives from a woman under 30 in good health and CMV-seronegative. CDR3 coding DNA: TGTGCCAGCAGCGCACAGGGGAGGTGGACTGAAGCTTTCTTT. Residues: CASSAQGRWTEAFF.